This T cell receptor (beta chain) originates from a study of T cell responses to AZD1222 COVID-19 vaccine. Overall study context: Both about-4-week and about-12-week second-dose recipients were combined.

Study results and limitations: The peak T cell response came first, and repertoires were sampled only after it. Unmutated variant regions are reportedly targeted by nearly half of spike-specific TCRs.

Clones were sequenced by immunoSEQ multiplex PCR, and TCRdb holds only the in-frame ones, with some missing. The sample contains more than 85,000 clones, approximately 90% of which appear only once. Looked up from germline, CDR1 is MNHEY and CDR2 is SMNVEV (reference sequence). The CDR3 contains 12 residues. The V and J ends lost 2 bases and 12 bases respectively, with 8 bases between them. The count of this clone is one. What it binds is not known. The chain recombines TRBV27 with TRBJ1-6; tentatively, D is TRBD1 (6 bases). Sequencing was performed on peripheral blood, taken on day 0 of AZD1222 vaccination. This TCR derives from an adult in good health. In DNA, the CDR3 is TGTGCCAGCAGTTTAAAGGGGGGACCCCTCCACTTT. It translates to CASSLKGGPLHF.